These T cell receptor beta chains were read from a single sample in a study of blood T cells in healthy people across ages. TCRdb re-called the 5' RACE reads with MiXCR, one entry per CDR3 protein. This table has 1.5 million or so distinct CDR3 sequences, approximately 43% appearing once. The sample taken for sequencing was blood. These receptors all stem from a woman younger than 30 in good health. Each CDR3 is given with its conserved first and last residue. D genes are given only for firm matches. Clone size, where shown, is once, few, many, or a class for clones that have expanded.

TRBV4-1	-	TRBJ2-3	-	CASSQGSTGFTDTQYF	TGCGCCAGCAGCCAAGGCTCAACAGGTTTTACAGATACGCAGTATTTT
TRBV6-6	few	TRBJ2-3	-	CASSGTYPSTDTQYF	TGTGCCAGCAGCGGGACGTACCCTAGCACAGATACGCAGTATTTT
TRBV29-1	few	TRBJ2-2	-	CSVEGDGELFF	TGCAGCGTTGAGGGTGACGGGGAGCTGTTTTTT
TRBV9	few	TRBJ2-7	-	CASSPDAGAGEQYF	TGTGCCAGCAGCCCAGACGCAGGGGCAGGTGAGCAGTACTTC
TRBV6-5	few	TRBJ1-2	-	CASRRTGRVSTGYTF	TGTGCCAGCCGTCGCACAGGGCGGGTTTCTACTGGCTACACCTTC
TRBV18	-	TRBJ2-7	TRBD2	CASSFGTSGSHYEQYF	TGTGCCAGCTCGTTCGGGACTAGCGGGAGTCACTACGAGCAGTACTTC
TRBV11-3	-	TRBJ2-7	-	CASSLEGPLSYNEQYF	TGTGCCAGCAGCTTAGAGGGGCCCCTTTCCTACAATGAGCAGTACTTC
TRBV20-1	-	TRBJ2-3	TRBD2	CSAGKTSGGPPKYTDTQYF	TGCAGTGCTGGGAAAACTAGCGGGGGCCCACCTAAATACACAGATACGCAGTATTTT
TRBV7-2	few	TRBJ2-5	TRBD2	CASSLMLGRETQYF	TGTGCCAGCAGCTTAATGCTCGGGAGGGAGACCCAGTACTTC
TRBV5-1	-	TRBJ2-3	TRBD2	CASTLDGGITDTQYF	TGCGCCAGCACCTTGGACGGGGGGATCACAGATACGCAGTATTTT
TRBV25-1	-	TRBJ2-1	-	CASSPGHLPYNEQFF	TGTGCCAGCAGTCCGGGACACCTTCCCTATAATGAGCAGTTCTTC
TRBV7-2	-	TRBJ2-3	-	CASSRLEGLITDTQYF	TGTGCCAGCAGCCGACTGGAGGGACTTATTACAGATACGCAGTATTTT
TRBV28	-	TRBJ2-1	-	CASSFPLAGHNEQFF	TGTGCCAGCAGTTTCCCGTTAGCAGGACACAATGAGCAGTTCTTC
TRBV15	few	TRBJ1-2	TRBD1	CATSRYSGQGARNYGYTF	TGTGCCACCAGCAGATATTCGGGACAGGGGGCGAGGAACTATGGCTACACCTTC
TRBV7-9	-	TRBJ2-7	TRBD2	CASSPTSGGPHNEQYF	TGTGCCAGCAGCCCCACGTCGGGAGGGCCCCACAATGAGCAGTACTTC
TRBV28	few	TRBJ2-7	-	CASSRGSINEQYF	TGTGCCAGCAGCCGTGGGAGTATCAACGAGCAGTACTTC
TRBV7-2	few	TRBJ2-1	-	CASSLVSILGSSNEQFF	TGTGCCAGCAGCTTAGTTAGTATACTAGGTTCATCCAATGAGCAGTTCTTC
TRBV7-2	once	TRBJ1-4	-	CASSIGGGKLFF	TGTGCCAGCAGCATAGGGGGAGGAAAACTGTTTTTT
TRBV10-3	-	TRBJ2-2	-	CAITAVPAGELFF	TGTGCCATCACAGCCGTTCCCGCCGGGGAGCTGTTTTTT
TRBV6-6	-	TRBJ1-4	-	CASSYSRGTGEKLFF	TGTGCCAGCAGTTACTCAAGGGGAACCGGTGAAAAACTGTTTTTT
TRBV20-1	-	TRBJ2-1	-	CSARDANYNEQFF	TGCAGTGCTAGAGACGCTAACTACAATGAGCAGTTCTTC
TRBV2	-	TRBJ1-1	TRBD1	CASSEGTGGVAFF	TGTGCCAGCAGTGAAGGGACAGGGGGAGTAGCTTTCTTT
TRBV20-1	-	TRBJ2-5	-	CSARRLAGAQETQYF	TGCAGTGCTAGAAGGCTGGCAGGCGCCCAAGAGACCCAGTACTTC
TRBV20-1	many	TRBJ2-5	-	CSARDHRPQETQYF	TGCAGTGCTAGAGATCATCGCCCCCAAGAGACCCAGTACTTC
TRBV7-2	-	TRBJ2-1	TRBD2	CASSLGAPTGGLDEQFF	TGTGCCAGCAGCTTAGGGGCCCCAACGGGGGGGCTCGATGAGCAGTTCTTC
TRBV29-1	few	TRBJ1-1	-	CSAGEIIMNTEAFF	TGCAGCGCGGGGGAAATTATAATGAACACTGAAGCTTTCTTT
TRBV9	few	TRBJ2-5	-	CASSVGPAELETQYF	TGTGCCAGCAGCGTAGGCCCAGCGGAGTTAGAGACCCAGTACTTC
TRBV6-5	few	TRBJ2-1	-	CASSRWLGNEQFF	TGTGCCAGCAGTCGATGGTTGGGCAATGAGCAGTTCTTC
TRBV6-6	-	TRBJ2-3	-	CASSYYYTDTQYF	TGTGCCAGCAGTTATTACTACACAGATACGCAGTATTTT
TRBV29-1	-	TRBJ2-2	TRBD2	CSVDGREGTGELFF	TGCAGCGTTGACGGCAGGGAGGGCACCGGGGAGCTGTTTTTT
TRBV10-3	-	TRBJ2-1	TRBD2	CAISETSGDPEQFF	TGTGCCATCAGTGAGACTAGCGGGGACCCTGAGCAGTTCTTC
TRBV6-5	-	TRBJ2-7	TRBD1	CASSPGQKFYEQYF	TGTGCCAGCAGTCCGGGACAGAAGTTCTACGAGCAGTACTTC
TRBV6-5	-	TRBJ1-1	-	CASSASGLAFF	TGTGCCAGCAGTGCCAGCGGTCTAGCTTTCTTT
TRBV7-2	few	TRBJ1-2	-	CASSLVGLLVGYGYTF	TGTGCCAGCAGCTTAGTAGGCCTCCTTGTGGGCTATGGCTACACCTTC
TRBV28	-	TRBJ2-5	TRBD2	CASSYARLAGVGETQYF	TGTGCCAGCAGCTATGCCAGGCTAGCGGGAGTCGGAGAGACCCAGTACTTC
TRBV27	many	TRBJ2-1	TRBD2	CASSLSSGGYNEQFF	TGTGCCAGCAGTTTGAGTAGCGGGGGGTACAATGAGCAGTTCTTC
TRBV5-6	-	TRBJ1-1	TRBD1	CASSFRRDRGFRNTEAFF	TGTGCCAGCAGCTTCCGGAGGGACAGGGGTTTTAGGAACACTGAAGCTTTCTTT
TRBV11-2	-	TRBJ2-1	TRBD2	CASSHLAGAYNEQFF	TGTGCCAGCAGCCACCTAGCGGGAGCTTACAATGAGCAGTTCTTC
TRBV6-5	few	TRBJ2-3	-	CASSPYGSGRTDTQYF	TGTGCCAGCAGCCCTTATGGTAGCGGCAGAACAGATACGCAGTATTTT
TRBV6-2/TRBV6-3	-	TRBJ1-2	-	CASSYPDSIYGYTF	TGTGCCAGCAGTTACCCGGACAGCATCTATGGCTACACCTTC
TRBV20-1	-	TRBJ2-7	-	CSASTGTVYEQYF	TGCAGTGCTAGCACCGGGACGGTCTACGAGCAGTACTTC
TRBV27	-	TRBJ2-1	TRBD2	CASSSGSSYNPEEQFF	TGTGCAAGCTCTAGCGGGAGCTCCTACAATCCCGAGGAGCAGTTCTTC
TRBV5-8	-	TRBJ2-7	TRBD1	CASIGTGTHEQYF	TGTGCCAGCATCGGGACAGGGACCCACGAGCAGTACTTC
TRBV6-5	few	TRBJ2-7	-	CASSYRAAHEQYF	TGTGCCAGCAGTTACCGCGCGGCCCACGAGCAGTACTTC
TRBV2	-	TRBJ2-5	TRBD2	CASSDQRGAETQYF	TGTGCCAGCAGTGATCAGCGGGGGGCGGAGACCCAGTACTTC
TRBV5-1	-	TRBJ2-5	-	CASSMLDNEQYF	TGCGCCAGCAGCATGCTGGACAATGAGCAGTACTTC
TRBV7-9	-	TRBJ1-4	TRBD1	CASSPDPGGREKLFF	TGTGCCAGCAGCCCCGACCCAGGGGGCCGTGAAAAACTGTTTTTT
TRBV12-3/TRBV12-4	-	TRBJ1-5	-	CASSVGGDYSNQPQHF	TGTGCCAGCAGTGTAGGGGGAGATTATAGCAATCAGCCCCAGCATTTT
TRBV3-1	-	TRBJ2-3	TRBD2	CASSQDPGLAGGPTSTDTQYF	TGTGCCAGCAGCCAAGATCCGGGACTAGCGGGGGGTCCGACTAGCACAGATACGCAGTATTTT
TRBV7-6	-	TRBJ2-1	TRBD2	CASSTPSGRSEQFF	TGTGCCAGCAGCACACCTAGCGGGAGGAGTGAGCAGTTCTTC
TRBV29-1	few	TRBJ2-5	-	CSVAGRAAETQYF	TGCAGCGTTGCTGGCAGGGCTGCGGAGACCCAGTACTTC
TRBV7-6	-	TRBJ2-1	-	CASSLADRTEQFF	TGTGCCAGCAGCTTAGCGGACCGCACTGAGCAGTTCTTC
TRBV20-1	few	TRBJ1-1	-	CSARVAGVNTEAFF	TGCAGTGCTAGAGTGGCGGGGGTGAACACTGAAGCTTTCTTT
TRBV2	-	TRBJ2-1	TRBD2	CASRRLAQYNEQFF	TGTGCCAGCAGGCGACTAGCACAGTACAATGAGCAGTTCTTC
TRBV21-1	few	TRBJ1-1	-	CASSMTGTGVGNTEAFF	TGTGCCAGCAGCATGACCGGGACAGGGGTCGGAAACACTGAAGCTTTCTTT
TRBV6-2/TRBV6-3	once	TRBJ1-6	-	CASSITYSDSPHHF	TGTGCCAGCAGTATTACCTATTCGGATTCACCCCACCACTTT
TRBV29-1	-	TRBJ1-2	-	CSVVHRDYGYTF	TGCAGCGTTGTGCACAGGGATTATGGCTACACCTTC
TRBV6-2/TRBV6-3	-	TRBJ2-3	TRBD2	CASSYHLAGSTETQYF	TGTGCCAGCAGTTACCATCTAGCGGGGAGCACAGAGACGCAGTATTTT
TRBV7-2	-	TRBJ2-5	TRBD2	CASSFGLAGARETQYF	TGTGCCAGCAGCTTTGGACTAGCGGGAGCCCGGGAGACCCAGTACTTC